This T cell receptor (beta chain) was profiled in a study of human T cells and chemical hapten exposure. Study as a whole: Weekly diphenylcyclopropenone doses were given to patients' scalps across the approximately 26-week study.

This clonotype has a handful of counts. Its antigen is still unknown. Unique molecular identifiers were linked by the library to individual cDNA molecules. TCRdb re-called the RACE reads with MiXCR, one entry per CDR3 protein. Of 95,000 to 150,000 distinct CDR3 sequences listed, roughly 13% were seen once; the top ten hold around 2.7%. Sample time point: pre-sensitization, week 0. Treatment specified: therapeutic diphenylcyclopropenone sensitization with weekly scalp DPC. Overall study results and limits: Expanded TCRs were compared with controls, and the expanded TCRs formed significantly more large CDR3 similarity clusters.

The TCR originated in a woman aged 18-30 years with alopecia areata. Some clones in this sample may be carry-over from other donors' samples. Source: whole blood, taken in connection with sensitization to the hapten diphenylcyclopropenone (DPC).

As DNA, the CDR3 is TGTGCCAGCAGTTTCGGCTACGAGCAGTACTTC. This codes for CASSFGYEQYF. J is TRBJ2-7 and V is TRBV12-3 or TRBV12-4; D not certain. This CDR3 is built from 11 residues. V lost 3 bases, J lost 3 bases, and 3 bases lay in between.